This T cell receptor beta chain was profiled in a study of Ad26.COV2.S vaccination and SARS-CoV-2 variants. Findings of the study overall: Possible underestimation of total T cell responses by the TCR breadth and depth analyses was noted.

Measured with immunoSEQ multiplex PCR; TCRdb has only the in-frame clones, and not every one. The sample has roughly 380,000 clones; roughly 94% are singletons. About this clone: What it binds is unknown.

Germline values: CDR1 LGHDT, CDR2 YNNKEL (reference sequence). This CDR3 is built from 17 residues. V lost 0 bases, J lost 1 base, and 14 bases lay in between. The origin of this receptor is a human donor who had recovered from COVID-19. The specimen comprised peripheral blood, sampled after recovery from COVID-19. This chain joins TRBV3-1 (or the pseudogene TRBV3-2) and TRBJ2-3, with TRBD2 as a possible D gene (6 bases). The CDR3 protein is CASSQDLGSAGTDTQYF. CDR3 nucleotides: TGTGCCAGCAGCCAAGATCTCGGGAGCGCTGGCACAGATACGCAGTATTTT.